This T cell receptor beta chain was recorded in a study of blood T cell repertoires in COVID-19 (dated by TCRdb to the early 2020s). Looking at the study overall: Collaborator samples came from the United States, Italy and Spain and covered acute and convalescent phases of COVID-19. The prospective study material was composed of cDNA or gDNA derived from T cells, B-cell-depleted T cells, or PBMCs. The dataset comprised deeply sampled blood TCRbeta repertoires from subjects exposed to, actively infected with, or recovered from COVID-19. The repertoires were released in a freely available public database meant as a resource for research on the immune response to SARS-CoV-2. Samples were obtained from the ongoing ImmuneRACE study (first 160 participants) and from about 1,300 subjects provided by 6 global collaborators. Sample metadata almost always included a de-identified subject ID, COVID-19 status, age in years and sex. Where available, HLA class I and class II types were taken from metadata supplied by the sample provider and were not determined by assay-based typing. On the study overall, not on this receptor specifically: The amount of clinical and demographic metadata varied by source and participant and was provided uncurated.

This clone was observed a single time. Its antigen remains undetermined. Base qualities are not provided; no much larger clone lies one nucleotide away. In the prospective study, participants were roughly 18 to 100 years old, resided in 20 to 30 geographic areas of the United States, and were enrolled through a virtual design. In the prospective study, cohorts were assigned on the basis of participant-reported clinical history obtained from a screening survey and a study questionnaire. Exposed participants had been in contact, within 2 weeks of entering the study, with a person who had a PCR-confirmed or clinician-diagnosed case of COVID-19. Each participant in the prospective study had whole blood, serum and a nasopharyngeal or oropharyngeal swab collected by mobile phlebotomists. Additional blood draws and questionnaires over an approximately two-month period could optionally be provided by prospective study participants. Prospective study blood samples were shipped either frozen or at room temperature before DNA extraction.

TCRbeta CDR3 regions were amplified from genomic DNA by means of the immunoSEQ Assay, a bias-controlled multiplex PCR. The authors' pipeline ran thus. The number of nucleated cells in each sample was estimated from the amplification of reference gene primers within the assay. Sequence reads were collapsed and filtered to measure the absolute abundance of every unique TCRbeta CDR3 rearrangement. For each sample, productive Simpson clonality was calculated as the square root of Simpson's diversity index across productive rearrangements. TCRdb took this table from immuneACCESS and kept in-frame rearrangements with V and J called. Such tables lack part of the clones; where checked against another copy, unresolved V genes explain under half of the gap, and the rest is unexplained. The V and J calls and clone size come from that table; D and trimming were worked out from the DNA. Here the sample has about 300,000 clones; around nine tenths occur a single time. Less than 3% of the sample is in the top ten clones.

Sequencing was carried out using PBMCs or T cells enriched from blood (not recorded which). The receptor comes from a woman aged 45-60 years who had been exposed to COVID-19.

The nucleotide sequence is given as TGTGCCATCAGTGAGTTAGGGGGGACTAGCGGTAACACCGGGGAGCTGTTTTTT. It codes for CAISELGGTSGNTGELFF. Recombination linked TRBV10-3 to TRBJ2-2, with TRBD2 matching 11 junction bases. For this chain, trimming is 1 base at the V end and 2 bases at the J end, and the number of junction bases without a gene match is 6. The CDR3 measures 18 amino acids from cysteine to phenylalanine. Only the CDR3 DNA stays, 54 bases, in frame from base 1. As encoded in the germline V gene, CDR1 is ENHRY while CDR2 is SYGVKD.